These 9 T cell receptor beta chains originate from one sample sequenced in a study of T-cell reconstitution after alpha-beta-depleted transplantation in children (dated by TCRdb to between 2015 and 2016). The sample's treatment or condition, from its label and the paper: allogeneic hematopoietic cell transplantation with graft depleted of TCRalphabeta T cells and CD19 B cells. Library prep was done by PCR. The instrument given in TCRdb is Illumina HiSeq 2500. TCR library preparation used molecular barcoding, with unique molecular identifiers applied to normalize quantification of the TCRbeta repertoire. The raw public data were reprocessed by TCRdb itself: fastp quality trimming at Q25, MiXCR clonotype calling, in-frame beta chains only. Each entry merges the rows of one CDR3 protein and shows their most common DNA and genes. This sample has 200,000 to 300,000 distinct CDR3 sequences in its table, and roughly 25% of those were observed once. The top ten clones comprise about 5% of the sample.

The sample consisted of PBMCs, mostly from graft donor cells, taken 360 days after TCRalphabeta/CD19-depleted stem cell transplant. These receptors were collected from a female patient aged 2 to 10 who had a stem cell transplant for congenital amegakaryocytic thrombocytopenia, so the T cells may come from the graft donor.

The chain carries TRBV20-1 and TRBJ2-1; 9 bases align to TRBD2. CDR3 length: 13 amino acids. Germline CDR1 is DFQATT and CDR2 is SNEGSKA (reference sequence). The DNA of the CDR3 is TGCACCACCGGGACTAGCTGGAACAATGAGCAGTTCTTC. This encodes CTTGTSWNNEQFF.

The rearrangement uses TRBV4-3 and TRBJ2-3, with D uncertain. This CDR3 comprises 16 residues. CDR1 and CDR2 from the germline V gene are LGHNA and YSLEER. The V and J ends lost 1 base and 3 bases respectively, with 14 bases between them. As DNA, the CDR3 is TGCGCCAGCAGCCAAGGACTCAGCCTCGGGACAGATACGCAGTATTTT. Its protein is CASSQGLSLGTDTQYF.

This clonotype was observed a few times. V and J are TRBV3-1 and TRBJ2-7, with 12 bases identical to TRBD2. Germline CDR1 reads LGHDT; CDR2 reads YNNKEL (reference sequence). The CDR3 extends over 16 amino acids. J gave up 2 bases and V 2 bases, and 4 bases lay outside the gene matches. The CDR3 loop reads CASSQLTSGGTYEQYF. The CDR3 coding sequence is TGTGCCAGCAGCCAACTGACTAGCGGGGGAACCTACGAGCAGTACTTC.

This clonotype has just a few counts. V gene TRBV12-3 or TRBV12-4 combines with J gene TRBJ1-5; 7 nucleotides line up with TRBD1. Trimming at V came to 5 bases and at J to 6 bases, leaving 13 bases not matched to a gene. The CDR3 extends over 16 amino acids. The CDR3 loop is CASSPSTGKVGQPQHF. CDR3 sequence (DNA): TGTGCCAGCAGTCCCTCGACAGGGAAGGTCGGTCAGCCCCAGCATTTT.

This clonotype was detected only a few times. The chain employs TRBV7-6 and TRBJ2-1, with unresolved D. The V and J ends lost 0 bases and 6 bases respectively, with 12 bases between them. The CDR3 is made up of 15 amino acids. Germline V gene lookup returns CDR1 SGHVS and CDR2 FNYEAQ. The CDR3 nucleotides read TGTGCCAGCAGCTTAGCTGGGGTTTGGGGCAATGAGCAGTTCTTC. It yields the protein CASSLAGVWGNEQFF.

This clonotype appeared many times. The gene calls are TRBV5-1 and TRBJ2-1, with 10 bases that match TRBD2. Looked up from germline, CDR1 is SGHRS and CDR2 is YFSETQ. The CDR3 contains 14 residues. The junction had 4 bases not matched to a gene; V was cut back by 1 base and J by 9 bases. CDR3 DNA: TGCGCCAGCAGCTTGATAGCGGGAGGTGGTGAGCAGTTCTTC. Protein sequence: CASSLIAGGGEQFF.

The rearrangement joins TRBV5-6 to TRBJ1-5; perhaps TRBD1 as D (6 bases). Germline CDR1 is SGHDT and CDR2 is YYEEEE. The CDR3 extends over 13 amino acids. Trimming pared 3 bases from V and 9 bases from J, leaving 13 bases between. CDR3 DNA: TGTGCCAGCAGCTCAGCCGGGGGGCGGCCCCAGCATTTT. Translation gives CASSSAGGRPQHF.

This clonotype appeared a few times. The J gene is TRBJ1-1, the V gene TRBV30; 8 positions agree with TRBD1. The V gene's germline CDR1 is GTSNPN and CDR2 SVGIG (reference sequence). V dropped 4 bases and J dropped 7; count of bases not matched to a gene: 11. The CDR3 has 14 amino acids. The DNA for the CDR3 is TGTGCCTGGACGAGGGGCAGGGGGCACGGTGAAGCTTTCTTT. It codes for CAWTRGRGHGEAFF.

The chain recombines TRBV12-3 or TRBV12-4 with TRBJ2-1; weak D call: TRBD1 (5 bases). The CDR3 totals 13 residues. Trimming removed 3 bases from V and 7 bases from J, with 10 bases in between. CDR3 DNA: TGTGCCAGCAGTTTTCAGGGTAGGAATGAGCAGTTCTTC. It encodes CASSFQGRNEQFF.